Listed below are T cell receptor beta chains from one sample, sequenced in a study of blood T cell repertoires in COVID-19. Assay: immunoSEQ multiplex PCR; the TCRdb copy retains only in-frame clones and omits some. The sample gives about 300,000 clones, under 90% of which show up once; around 1.7% is in the top ten. Sequences were obtained from PBMCs or T cells enriched from blood (not recorded which). The receptors come from a woman in her thirties or forties who had recovered from COVID-19. CDR3s include the opening cysteine and the closing phenylalanine or tryptophan. The D gene is left open where the match is weak. Clone sizes are given selectively: once, few, many, or a class where the clone is expanded.

TRBV5-5	.	TRBJ1-1	.	TGTGCCAGCAGCTTGGATCACAGGAGCACTGAAGCTTTCTTT	CASSLDHRSTEAFF
TRBV9	once	TRBJ1-3	TRBD1	TGTGCCAGCAGCGCTACAGGGGGCGGAAACACCATATATTTT	CASSATGGGNTIYF
TRBV13	.	TRBJ2-1	TRBD2	TGTGCCAGCAGCTTAGGAGGACTAGCGGGGGGCGATGAGCAGTTCTTC	CASSLGGLAGGDEQFF
TRBV19	.	TRBJ1-1	TRBD1	TGTGCCAGTAGTTCGGCGACAGGGGGGAACACTGAAGCTTTCTTT	CASSSATGGNTEAFF
TRBV6-5	.	TRBJ2-7	TRBD2	TGTGCCAGCAGTTACCAGTTCAGTGGGGGGGGCGAGCAGTACTTC	CASSYQFSGGGEQYF
TRBV2	few	TRBJ2-2	.	TGTGCCAGCAGTCTTGAGGGAAGCGGGGAGCTGTTTTTT	CASSLEGSGELFF
TRBV12-5	.	TRBJ1-5	.	TGTGCTAGTGCCTGGGGGGGGCGGGACAGCAATCAGCCCCAGCATTTT	CASAWGGRDSNQPQHF
TRBV7-8	.	TRBJ2-2	TRBD1	TGTGCCAGCAGCTTAGCGGACAGGGGCCCCGAGACCCGGGAGCTGTTTTTT	CASSLADRGPETRELFF
TRBV9	.	TRBJ1-3	.	TGTGCCAGCAGCTCCTATGTGGGGGGTGTCGACACCATATATTTT	CASSSYVGGVDTIYF
TRBV5-6	.	TRBJ1-6	.	TGTGCCAGCAGGGAGGGGTCGGGCAATTCACCCCTCCACTTT	CASREGSGNSPLHF
TRBV2	once	TRBJ1-5	TRBD1	TGTGCCAGCAGTGGACAGGGTAGTCAGCCCCAGCATTTT	CASSGQGSQPQHF
TRBV2	.	TRBJ2-2	TRBD1	TGTGCCAGCAGGACAGGGGCGAACACCGGGGAGCTGTTTTTT	CASRTGANTGELFF
TRBV19	.	TRBJ2-1	TRBD2	TGTGCCAGTAGTATCCCCCTTCTAGCGGGAGGGTCCTACAATGAGCAGTTCTTC	CASSIPLLAGGSYNEQFF
TRBV2	once	TRBJ1-2	.	TGTGCCAGCAATGTTGGCCGAAACTATGGCTACACCTTC	CASNVGRNYGYTF
TRBV7-2	.	TRBJ1-1	TRBD1	TGTGCCAGCAGCTCCCGGGGACAGGGGAATACTGAAGCTTTCTTT	CASSSRGQGNTEAFF
TRBV19	.	TRBJ1-2	TRBD1	TGTGCCAGTAGTATGGTGTGGGCCAGGGGGACCTATGGCTACACCTTC	CASSMVWARGTYGYTF
TRBV7-2	few	TRBJ1-1	TRBD1	TGTGCCAGCAGCCGTCAGGGGGCGAACACTGAAGCTTTCTTT	CASSRQGANTEAFF
TRBV27	once	TRBJ2-2	TRBD2	TGTGCCAGCAGCCCCCAGGGACTAGCGGGGGGGAACACCGGGGAGCTGTTTTTT	CASSPQGLAGGNTGELFF
TRBV5-1	once	TRBJ1-1	.	TGCGCCAGCAGCTTGGATCCAAAGCAGGGAATGAACACTGAAGCTTTCTTT	CASSLDPKQGMNTEAFF
TRBV5-1	.	TRBJ1-1	TRBD1	TGCGCCAGCAGGGGGGGGACAGGCCACCCGAACACTGAAGCTTTCTTT	CASRGGTGHPNTEAFF
TRBV2	.	TRBJ1-4	TRBD1	TGTGCCAGCAGTCTGCAGGGGGCTTATGAAAAACTGTTTTTT	CASSLQGAYEKLFF
TRBV9	.	TRBJ2-5	TRBD2	TGTGCCAGCAGTACTAGCGGGGGAATGGAAGAGACCCAGTACTTC	CASSTSGGMEETQYF
TRBV5-1	.	TRBJ1-1	TRBD1	TGCGCCAGCATCCCCGGGACAGGCGACACTGAAGCTTTCTTT	CASIPGTGDTEAFF